These T cell receptor beta chains were read from a single sample in a study of T-cell memory formation after mild COVID-19. A single record per CDR3 protein comes from TCRdb applying MiXCR to the 5' RACE reads. The data contain approximately 400,000 distinct CDR3 sequences, 20% to 25% of them singletons. Sequencing was done on a sample of PBMCs or a T cell subset sorted from them (not recorded which). Receptor source: an adult woman who had mild COVID-19 (a few samples of this study predate the infection). Cell type and time point are not known. Each CDR3 is given with its conserved first and last residue. Fields, in order: D gene, CDR3 length, J gene, clone size, V gene, CDR3 protein, CDR3 DNA. D genes are given only for firm matches. For some rows the clone size is stated as once, few or many, or as a class when expanded; others skip it.

>.|16|TRBJ1-3|.|TRBV21-1
CASSIRTDLSGNTIYF
TGTGCCAGCAGCATCAGGACAGATCTCTCTGGAAACACCATATATTTT
>TRBD1|13|TRBJ2-7|.|TRBV5-1
CASSTTGVDEQYF
TGCGCCAGCAGCACTACAGGGGTGGACGAGCAGTACTTC
>.|14|TRBJ2-7|few|TRBV6-2/TRBV6-3
CASSLSGGAYEQYF
TGTGCCAGCAGTTTGTCTGGAGGGGCCTACGAGCAGTACTTC
>.|15|TRBJ1-6|.|TRBV3-1
CASSQGSVGNSPLHF
TGTGCCAGCAGCCAAGGGAGCGTGGGGAATTCACCCCTCCACTTT
>.|15|TRBJ2-5|.|TRBV19
CASSIGDSHRETQYF
TGTGCCAGTAGTATCGGAGACAGCCACAGGGAGACCCAGTACTTC
>.|15|TRBJ2-2|few|TRBV7-6
CASSLVGGNTGELFF
TGTGCCAGCAGCTTAGTAGGGGGGAACACCGGGGAGCTGTTTTTT
>.|12|TRBJ1-1|.|TRBV20-1
CSATHRTTEAFF
TGCAGTGCGACCCACAGGACCACTGAAGCTTTCTTT
>.|13|TRBJ1-1|many|TRBV29-1
CSVLSGTNTEAFF
TGCAGCGTTCTGTCAGGGACGAACACTGAAGCTTTCTTT
>.|14|TRBJ1-2|.|TRBV3-1
CASRQSGNNYGYTF
TGTGCCAGCAGGCAATCCGGGAATAACTATGGCTACACCTTC
>TRBD2|19|TRBJ2-3|few|TRBV7-2
CASSLRGLVRSGSTDTQYF
TGTGCCAGCAGCTTAAGGGGCTTGGTGCGTAGCGGGAGCACAGATACGCAGTATTTT
>TRBD2|16|TRBJ2-1|few|TRBV24-1
CATSDRGLAGDNEQFF
TGTGCCACCAGTGACCGGGGACTAGCGGGAGACAATGAGCAGTTCTTC
>.|15|TRBJ1-1|.|TRBV7-9
CASIDVTRGNTEAFF
TGTGCCAGCATCGACGTGACAAGGGGTAACACTGAAGCTTTCTTT
>.|16|TRBJ2-1|.|TRBV5-1
CASSLAWTSLNNEQFF
TGCGCCAGCAGCTTGGCCTGGACCTCCCTGAACAATGAGCAGTTCTTC
>.|15|TRBJ2-2|.|TRBV29-1
CSVEAGAANTGELFF
TGCAGCGTTGAGGCGGGGGCGGCGAACACCGGGGAGCTGTTTTTT
>TRBD2|16|TRBJ2-1|few|TRBV6-2/TRBV6-3
CASSYSIPGLEVEQFF
TGTGCCAGCAGTTACTCGATTCCGGGACTAGAAGTTGAGCAGTTCTTC
>.|13|TRBJ1-1|.|TRBV11-2
CASGLRENTEAFF
TGTGCCAGTGGGTTGAGGGAGAACACTGAAGCTTTCTTT
>.|14|TRBJ2-5|.|TRBV7-2
CASSSMVLITDQYF
TGTGCCAGCAGCTCGATGGTTCTGATCACAGACCAGTACTTC
>TRBD1|12|TRBJ1-2|.|TRBV27
CASSTTGVGYTF
TGTGCCAGCAGTACGACAGGGGTCGGCTACACCTTC
>TRBD2|14|TRBJ2-4|few|TRBV20-1
CSASSGGPKNIQYF
TGCAGTGCTAGTAGCGGGGGGCCCAAAAACATTCAGTACTTC
>.|13|TRBJ2-4|few|TRBV12-3/TRBV12-4
CASSLGAGNIQYF
TGTGCCAGCAGCCTGGGCGCGGGGAACATTCAGTACTTC
>TRBD1|15|TRBJ1-1|.|TRBV5-1
CASTLRGQMNTEAFF
TGCGCCAGCACCCTTAGGGGACAGATGAACACTGAAGCTTTCTTT
>TRBD2|15|TRBJ2-1|.|TRBV7-3
CASRPSSGGANEQFF
TGTGCCAGCAGGCCATCTAGCGGGGGGGCTAATGAGCAGTTCTTC
>TRBD2|13|TRBJ2-5|.|TRBV25-1
CASRERGQETQYF
TGTGCCAGCAGGGAGCGGGGGCAAGAGACCCAGTACTTC
>.|12|TRBJ1-2|.|TRBV24-1
CATRSLQGGYTF
TGTGCCACCAGGAGCCTCCAAGGGGGCTACACCTTC
>.|12|TRBJ2-5|.|TRBV7-8
CASSLQQETQYF
TGTGCCAGCAGCCTACAACAAGAGACCCAGTACTTC
>.|15|TRBJ2-2|few|TRBV12-3/TRBV12-4
CASGPLSGNTGELFF
TGTGCCAGCGGCCCCCTTAGCGGAAACACCGGGGAGCTGTTTTTT
>TRBD2|13|TRBJ2-7|.|TRBV30
CAWTGLAPYEQYF
TGTGCCTGGACGGGACTAGCGCCCTACGAGCAGTACTTC
>TRBD1|13|TRBJ2-3|few|TRBV20-1
CSAPGTGVDTQYF
TGCAGTGCTCCCGGGACAGGGGTAGATACGCAGTATTTT
>.|14|TRBJ2-3|few|TRBV4-1
CASTHPPGADTQYF
TGCGCCAGCACCCACCCCCCGGGCGCAGATACGCAGTATTTT
>.|15|TRBJ2-3|.|TRBV7-7
CASSFSSGRTDTQYF
TGTGCCAGCAGCTTTAGTAGCGGACGCACAGATACGCAGTATTTT
>.|16|TRBJ1-6|few|TRBV12-3/TRBV12-4
CASSLGGARNNSPLHF
TGTGCCAGCAGTTTAGGGGGTGCTCGGAATAATTCACCCCTCCACTTT
>.|18|TRBJ1-4|.|TRBV6-1
CASSDFYGSDVENEKLFF
TGTGCCAGCAGTGACTTCTATGGGTCGGACGTCGAAAATGAAAAACTGTTTTTT
>.|14|TRBJ1-1|.|TRBV5-4
CASSPGPSETEAFF
TGTGCCAGCAGCCCGGGACCTAGTGAGACTGAAGCTTTCTTT
>TRBD2|15|TRBJ2-1|many|TRBV7-8
CASSLVSGGVNEQFF
TGTGCCAGCAGCTTAGTATCGGGAGGGGTAAATGAGCAGTTCTTC
>.|17|TRBJ1-4|.|TRBV19
CASSMPGYGSWDEKLFF
TGTGCCAGTAGTATGCCCGGTTACGGGAGTTGGGATGAAAAACTGTTTTTT
>.|17|TRBJ1-2|.|TRBV4-1
CASSQVTGTWTNYGYTF
TGCGCCAGCAGCCAAGTAACCGGAACATGGACTAACTATGGCTACACCTTC
>.|13|TRBJ2-7|.|TRBV7-9
CASSFPGPYEQYF
TGTGCCAGCAGCTTCCCAGGCCCGTACGAGCAGTACTTC
>.|18|TRBJ2-1|few|TRBV6-1
CASSTAKRGGLRHNEQFF
TGTGCCAGCAGCACCGCTAAGCGAGGGGGGCTACGGCACAATGAGCAGTTCTTC
>.|14|TRBJ2-7|.|TRBV29-1
CSVEVGGGSYEQYF
TGCAGCGTTGAAGTCGGAGGGGGCAGCTACGAGCAGTACTTC
>.|17|TRBJ2-7|.|TRBV6-5
CASSLGGGGPTSYEQYF
TGTGCCAGCAGTCTAGGGGGGGGAGGGCCCACCTCCTACGAGCAGTACTTC
>TRBD1|16|TRBJ2-7|few|TRBV5-1
CASSLIPGQGAREQYF
TGCGCCAGCAGCTTAATACCGGGACAGGGGGCTCGCGAGCAGTACTTC
>.|16|TRBJ2-5|few|TRBV6-2/TRBV6-3
CASSTRGASPQETQYF
TGTGCCAGCAGTACACGGGGGGCCTCTCCCCAAGAGACCCAGTACTTC
>.|12|TRBJ2-1|.|TRBV12-3/TRBV12-4
CASSLSVVEQFF
TGTGCCAGCAGTTTATCAGTCGTGGAGCAGTTCTTC
>TRBD1|14|TRBJ1-2|.|TRBV29-1
CSVESDRVAYGYTF
TGCAGCGTTGAATCGGACAGGGTGGCCTATGGCTACACCTTC
>.|16|TRBJ2-2|.|TRBV18
CASSDDRAQNTGELFF
TGTGCCAGCTCCGACGACAGAGCACAGAACACCGGGGAGCTGTTTTTT
>.|12|TRBJ2-3|few|TRBV20-1
CSARDRVDTQYF
TGCAGTGCTAGAGATAGGGTTGATACGCAGTATTTT
>TRBD1|14|TRBJ2-7|.|TRBV12-3/TRBV12-4
CASSKDRDGYEQYF
TGTGCCAGCAGCAAGGACAGGGACGGGTACGAGCAGTACTTC
>TRBD1|19|TRBJ1-6|few|TRBV20-1
CSAHFQTGGAVMMDSPLHF
TGCAGTGCCCATTTTCAGACAGGGGGCGCAGTTATGATGGATTCACCCCTCCACTTT
>.|15|TRBJ2-1|.|TRBV15
CATSRVGRAYNEQFF
TGTGCCACCAGCAGAGTCGGCAGGGCTTACAATGAGCAGTTCTTC
>.|16|TRBJ2-3|.|TRBV6-5
CASSWDSGRVADTQYF
TGTGCCAGCAGCTGGGACAGTGGGAGGGTAGCAGATACGCAGTATTTT